One and the same sample provided the 28 T cell receptor beta chains below, sequenced in a study of OX40 agonist ivuxolimab in advanced cancers. The protocol was immunoSEQ multiplex PCR, while the TCRdb copy is restricted to in-frame clones and leaves out a portion. The sample lists nearly 60,000 clones, 70% to 90% occurring once. The sequenced sample was CD4+ or CD8+ T cells sorted from blood, obtained in a trial of the OX40 agonist ivuxolimab. The receptors shown here come from an adult with an advanced solid tumor such as melanoma, head and neck, liver or kidney cancer.

The chain has TRBV2 and TRBJ2-5; D possibly corresponds to TRBD2 (6 bases). The germline gives CDR1 SNHLY, CDR2 FYNNEI. This CDR3 contains 13 residues. V lost 4 bases and J 8 bases, leaving 14 bases between the germline ends. The CDR3 protein is CASSAEGLGTQYF. For the CDR3, the DNA is TGTGCCAGCAGTGCGGAGGGTCTAGGAACCCAGTACTTC.

In DNA, the CDR3 is TGTGCCAGCAGCCCCGGAGGGTCCATAGATACGCAGTATTTT. It specifies CASSPGGSIDTQYF. V and J are TRBV7-2 and TRBJ2-3, with D possibly being TRBD2 (6 bases). The germline gives CDR1 SGHTA, CDR2 FQGNSA. Trimming cost V 5 bases and J 5 bases, with 14 bases left between them. This CDR3 is built from 14 residues.

The rearrangement joins TRBV11-2 to TRBJ1-2, with D maybe TRBD1 (6 bases). Trimming shortened V by 6 bases and J by 5 bases, and 22 bases separated the two germline ends. The germline gives CDR1 SGHAT, CDR2 FQNNGV. The CDR3 sequence is 16 residues long. For the CDR3, the DNA is TGTGCCAGCAGGCGTCCCGGGGGGCGCAGCACTTATGGCTACACCTTC. Encoded protein: CASRRPGGRSTYGYTF.

This clone was seen once. The V gene is TRBV21-1, the J gene TRBJ2-7; TRBD1 is the table's D call and was not checked against the DNA. TRBV21-1 is a pseudogene locus. The CDR3 loop spans 17 amino acids. CDR3 residues: CASSKAPRQPSYYEQYF. CDR3 DNA sequence: TGTGCCAGCAGCAAAGCACCCCGACAGCCCTCCTACTACGAGCAGTACTTC.

The rearrangement links TRBV18 to TRBJ1-5, with 7 bases aligning to TRBD1. The length of the CDR3 is 13 residues. Germline loops: CDR1 KGHSH, CDR2 LQKENI. Trimming took 3 bases from V and 7 from J; bases not matched to a gene: 3. The CDR3 protein is CASSPDRAQPQHF. The CDR3, as DNA: TGTGCCAGCTCACCCGACAGGGCACAGCCCCAGCATTTT. The complete variable domain, with remaining parts taken from reference TRBV18 and TRBJ1-5, reads NAGVMQNPRHLVRRRGQEARLRCSPMKGHSHVYWYRQLPEEGLKFMVYLQKENIIDESGMPKERFSAEFPKEGPSILRIQQVVRGDSAAYFCASSPDRAQPQHFGDGTRLSIL.

In this sample, this clone turned up a few times. The V call is TRBV7-9, the J call TRBJ2-7, with 7 bases matching TRBD2. CDR3 length equals 15 residues. V dropped 4 bases and J dropped 2; count of bases not matched to a gene: 8. Germline loops: CDR1 SEHNR, CDR2 FQNEAQ (reference sequence). In DNA form, the CDR3 reads TGTGCCAGCAGCTATGGGCCGGGGGGTACCTACGAGCAGTACTTC. This gives the protein CASSYGPGGTYEQYF.

V usage is TRBV5-1 and J usage is TRBJ1-4; tentatively, D is TRBD1 (5 bases). This CDR3 region has 16 residues. In germline, CDR1 is SGHRS, CDR2 YFSETQ. The germline V and J ends were trimmed by 4 bases and 3 bases, with 16 bases remaining between them. The DNA of the CDR3 is TGCGCCAGCAGCGGGGCTAATGGGTCTCCTAATGAAAAACTGTTTTTT. It is translated as CASSGANGSPNEKLFF.

This clone was picked up one time. The chain carries TRBV15 and TRBJ1-2; the match to TRBD1 covers 10 bases. V lost 5 bases to trimming and J lost 4 bases; unmatched junction nucleotides: 7. Germline loops: CDR1 LNHNV, CDR2 YYDKDF (reference sequence). The CDR3 consists of 15 residues. CDR3 nucleotide sequence: TGTGCCACCAGCGGCGACAGGGGGCGAGGCTATGGCTACACCTTC. Its protein is CATSGDRGRGYGYTF.

This chain joins TRBV2 and TRBJ1-5, with 7 bases matching TRBD1. Losses at the gene ends were 6 bases for V and 3 bases for J; bases not matched to a gene: 2. The CDR3 is 13 amino acids. Germline-derived CDR1 and CDR2 are SNHLY and FYNNEI. The CDR3 region is CASRGQYNQPQHF. The CDR3 coding sequence is TGTGCCAGCAGGGGACAGTACAATCAGCCCCAGCATTTT.

The chain recombines TRBV7-9 with TRBJ1-2; tentative D call: TRBD1 (6 bases). The V gene's germline CDR1 is SEHNR and CDR2 FQNEAQ (reference sequence). The germline V and J ends were trimmed by 4 bases and 6 bases, with 12 bases remaining between them. The CDR3 length is 13 residues. The CDR3 loop is CASSSPGENGYTF. In DNA, the CDR3 is TGTGCCAGCAGCTCCCCAGGGGAGAATGGCTACACCTTC.

J is TRBJ1-1 and V is TRBV5-4; no reliable D call. CDR3 length: 13 amino acids. Trimming stripped 4 bases from V and 1 base from J, with 8 bases between. Germline V CDR1 and CDR2: SGHNT, YYREEE (reference sequence). CDR3 sequence reads: CASSPGGNTEAFF. The CDR3 DNA is TGTGCCAGCAGCCCGGGCGGGAACACTGAAGCTTTCTTT.

Details on this clone: In the same sample, other DNA sequences code for this CDR3. V is TRBV6-1 and J is TRBJ1-4, with 10 bases identical to TRBD1. The CDR3 runs 14 residues. The J segment lost 5 bases and the V segment lost 9 bases, leaving 6 bases of the junction unmatched. Germline V gene data show CDR1 as MNHNS and CDR2 as SASEGT. The CDR3 nucleotides read TGTGCCAGTTCATCGGGACAGGGGAATGAAAAACTGTTTTTT. Residues: CASSSGQGNEKLFF.

The V gene is TRBV6-6, the J gene TRBJ1-3, with D unclear. V shed 5 bases and J shed 1 base, with 9 bases lying between them. This CDR3 is 14 amino acids long. Germline V gene sequence: CDR1 MNHNY, CDR2 SVGAGI (reference sequence). In DNA, the CDR3 is TGTGCCAGCAGTAACCCGGGATCTGGAAACACCATATATTTT. It is translated as CASSNPGSGNTIYF.

J is TRBJ2-2 and V is TRBV9; no firm D call. Germline CDR1 is SGDLS and CDR2 is YYNGEE. CDR3 length: 13 amino acids. The V end was cut by 0 bases, the J end by 5 bases, with 5 bases between. CDR3 sequence (DNA): TGTGCCAGCAGCGTAGGAGTTACCGGGGAGCTGTTTTTT. Translated, it gives CASSVGVTGELFF.

This clone has just one count. The chain is built from TRBV2 and TRBJ1-6; 7 bases match TRBD1. Germline assignment: CDR1 SNHLY and CDR2 FYNNEI. V was pared by 9 bases and J by 6 bases, with 2 bases of the junction left unmatched. This CDR3 has 12 residues. The CDR3 sequence: CASNRGNSPLHF. DNA of the CDR3: TGTGCCAGTAACAGGGGTAATTCACCCCTCCACTTT.

This clone appeared a single time. The chain combines TRBV11-3 with TRBJ2-5, with 10 bases fitting TRBD2. V dropped 5 bases and J dropped 4; count of bases not matched to a gene: 7. Germline V CDR1 and CDR2: SGHNT, YENEEA. The CDR3 length is 15 residues. CDR3 DNA sequence: TGTGCCAGCAGCCAAGCGGGGGGGCCGCTAGAGACCCAGTACTTC. Protein sequence: CASSQAGGPLETQYF.

V gene TRBV5-4 combines with J gene TRBJ1-2; D might be TRBD1 (6 bases). Deletions cut 0 bases from V and 7 bases from J, with 10 bases between. This CDR3 comprises 13 residues. Germline CDR1 and CDR2: SGHNT and YYREEE (reference sequence). CDR3 sequence reads: CASSLGPRGGYTF. The DNA of the CDR3 is TGTGCCAGCAGCTTGGGGCCCAGGGGTGGCTACACCTTC.

The chain recombines TRBV9 with TRBJ2-3, with 9 bases lining up with TRBD2. The germline V gene has CDR1 SGDLS and CDR2 YYNGEE. The CDR3 has 16 amino acids. Trimming at V came to 3 bases and at J to 7 bases, leaving 12 bases not matched to a gene. Here the CDR3 reads CASSAPTSGLPNTQYF. CDR3 bases: TGTGCCAGCAGCGCTCCGACTAGCGGTCTACCTAATACGCAGTATTTT.

This clone was recorded once. This chain joins TRBV25-1 and TRBJ1-4; D is possibly TRBD1 (6 bases). Trimming took 4 bases from V and 4 from J, leaving 16 bases between them. From germline, CDR1 is MGHDK and CDR2 SYGVNS. This CDR3 is 16 amino acids long. The DNA of the CDR3 is TGTGCCAGCAGTGCAAAATGGGGCAGGGGTAATGAAAAACTGTTTTTT. Residues: CASSAKWGRGNEKLFF.

The chain is built from TRBV6-6 and TRBJ2-1; 12 bases agree with TRBD2. Germline V gene lookup returns CDR1 MNHNY and CDR2 SVGAGI (reference sequence). The CDR3 consists of 15 residues. J lost 5 bases, V lost 8 bases, and 7 bases had no gene match. DNA for the CDR3: TGTGCCAGCTCACGGGGGACTAGCGGGCACAATGAGCAGTTCTTC. Its translation: CASSRGTSGHNEQFF.

V and J are TRBV28 and TRBJ2-3, with 9 bases fitting TRBD1. The CDR3 is 17 amino acids. V shed 5 bases and J 2 bases; nucleotides not matched to a gene: 11. Germline V lookup: CDR1 MDHEN, CDR2 SYDVKM. In DNA, the CDR3 is TGTGCCAGCAGTCCACAACAGGGGGCGGTCCCCACAGATACGCAGTATTTT. Translating it yields CASSPQQGAVPTDTQYF.

The chain joins TRBV9 to TRBJ2-7; 10 bases match TRBD2. V was pared by 0 bases and J by 0 bases, with 3 bases of the junction left unmatched. Germline V gene data show CDR1 as SGDLS and CDR2 as YYNGEE. The CDR3 has 16 amino acids. The CDR3 sequence is CASSVGGLARSYEQYF. The DNA of the CDR3 is TGTGCCAGCAGCGTAGGGGGACTAGCGCGCTCCTACGAGCAGTACTTC.

This chain uses TRBV5-1 with TRBJ1-1, with a tentative D call TRBD1 (6 bases). Trimming took off 4 bases at V and 5 bases at J, with 21 bases between the two ends. Germline CDR1 and CDR2: SGHRS and YFSETQ. The CDR3 sequence is 16 residues long. The CDR3 DNA reads TGCGCCAGCAGCCTCACAGGGAGGACCGGAGGGACTGAAGCTTTCTTT. This encodes CASSLTGRTGGTEAFF.

The chain has TRBV7-7 and TRBJ2-5; no clear D gene. The CDR3 sequence is 14 residues long. Trimming left V 0 bases short and J 4 bases short, with 9 bases between. The V gene's germline CDR1 is SSHAT and CDR2 FNYEAQ (reference sequence). The CDR3 loop reads CASSLARSTETQYF. The CDR3 bases are TGTGCCAGCAGCTTAGCGCGGAGCACAGAGACCCAGTACTTC.

The V gene is TRBV14, the J gene TRBJ1-2; 10 nucleotides line up with TRBD1. V lost 6 bases, J lost 4 bases, and 2 bases stayed unmatched. The CDR3 is 13 residues long. The germline V gene has CDR1 SGHDN and CDR2 FVKESK. The CDR3 loop is CASSRDRGYGYTF. Here the CDR3 DNA reads TGTGCCAGCAGTCGGGACAGGGGCTATGGCTACACCTTC.

The V gene is TRBV5-1, the J gene TRBJ1-1, with D possibly being TRBD1 (6 bases). The germline V and J ends were trimmed by 4 bases and 4 bases, with 20 bases remaining between them. The CDR3 loop spans 16 amino acids. Germline V gives CDR1 SGHRS, CDR2 YFSETQ. CDR3 sequence (DNA): TGCGCCAGCAGCCTCCTGCGGGGGGCGCCGAGCACTGAAGCTTTCTTT. Translating it yields CASSLLRGAPSTEAFF.

The chain employs TRBV7-3 and TRBJ2-2; 11 bases match TRBD2. This CDR3 spans 18 amino acids. V was pared by 4 bases and J by 0 bases, with 7 bases of the junction left unmatched. Germline CDR1 SGHTA, CDR2 FQGTGA. The CDR3 reads CASSSLSGGAANTGELFF. The CDR3 DNA reads as TGTGCCAGCAGCTCCCTTAGCGGGGGGGCGGCGAACACCGGGGAGCTGTTTTTT.

The count of this clone is one. For the CDR3, the DNA is TGTGCCAGCAGCTTAGGGGCGGGGATAGACTTCACCGGGGAGCTGTTTTTT. Encoded protein: CASSLGAGIDFTGELFF. The V and J genes are TRBV7-9 and TRBJ2-2; possible D gene TRBD2, 6 bases. The ends were cut back, 1 base at V and 4 bases at J, with 16 bases in the middle. The CDR3 spans 17 residues. The germline CDR1 and CDR2 sequences are SEHNR and FQNEAQ (reference sequence).